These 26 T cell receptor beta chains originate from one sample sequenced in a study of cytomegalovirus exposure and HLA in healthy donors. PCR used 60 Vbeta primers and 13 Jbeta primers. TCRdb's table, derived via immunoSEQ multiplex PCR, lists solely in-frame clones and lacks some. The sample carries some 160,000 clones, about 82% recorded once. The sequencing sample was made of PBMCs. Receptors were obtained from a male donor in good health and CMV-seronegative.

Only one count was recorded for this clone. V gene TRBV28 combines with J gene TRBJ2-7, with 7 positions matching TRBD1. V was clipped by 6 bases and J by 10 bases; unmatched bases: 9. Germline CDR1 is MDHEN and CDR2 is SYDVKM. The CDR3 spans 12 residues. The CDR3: CASRTPGDRQYF. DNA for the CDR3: TGTGCCAGCAGAACCCCAGGGGACAGACAGTACTTC.

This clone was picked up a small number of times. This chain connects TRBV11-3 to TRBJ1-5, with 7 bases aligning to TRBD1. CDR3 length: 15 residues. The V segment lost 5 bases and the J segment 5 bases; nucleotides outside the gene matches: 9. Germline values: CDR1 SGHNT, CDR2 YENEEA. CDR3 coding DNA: TGTGCCAGCAGCCCACAGGGACAGCGCCATCAGCCCCAGCATTTT. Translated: CASSPQGQRHQPQHF. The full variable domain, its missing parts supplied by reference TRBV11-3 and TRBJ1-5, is EAGVVQSPRYKIIEKKQPVAFWCNPISGHNTLYWYLQNLGQGPELLIRYENEEAVDDSQLPKDRFSAERLKGVDSTLKIQPAELGDSAVYLCASSPQGQRHQPQHFGDGTRLSIL.

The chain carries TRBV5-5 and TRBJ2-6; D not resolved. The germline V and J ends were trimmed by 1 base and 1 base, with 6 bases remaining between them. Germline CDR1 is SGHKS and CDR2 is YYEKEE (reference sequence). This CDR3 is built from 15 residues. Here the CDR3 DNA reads TGTGCCAGCAGCTTGTTAGTATCTGGGGCCAACGTCCTGACTTTC. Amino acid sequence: CASSLLVSGANVLTF.

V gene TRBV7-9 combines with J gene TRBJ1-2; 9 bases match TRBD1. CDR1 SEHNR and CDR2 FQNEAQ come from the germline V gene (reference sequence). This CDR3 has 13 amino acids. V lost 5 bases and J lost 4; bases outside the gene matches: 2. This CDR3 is CASSRTGVYGYTF. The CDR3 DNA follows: TGTGCCAGCAGCCGGACAGGGGTCTATGGCTACACCTTC.

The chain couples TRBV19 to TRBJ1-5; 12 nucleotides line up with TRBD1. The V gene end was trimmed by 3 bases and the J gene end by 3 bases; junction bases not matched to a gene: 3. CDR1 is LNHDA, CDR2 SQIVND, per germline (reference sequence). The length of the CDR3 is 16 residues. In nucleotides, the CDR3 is TGTGCCAGTAGTATCCGGGACAGGGGGCTCAATCAGCCCCAGCATTTT. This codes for CASSIRDRGLNQPQHF.

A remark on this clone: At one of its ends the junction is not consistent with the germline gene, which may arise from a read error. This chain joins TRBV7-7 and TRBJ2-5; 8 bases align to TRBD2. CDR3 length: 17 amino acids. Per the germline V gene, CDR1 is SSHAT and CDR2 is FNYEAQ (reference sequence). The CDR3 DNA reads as TGTGCTAGCAGCCCTATCCTTATTCGGGGGGGGGCTGAGACCCAGTACTTC. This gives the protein CASSPILIRGGAETQYF.

CDR3 nucleotides: TGTGCCAGCTCACCACCGGGACAGGGGGATCAGCCCCAGCATTTT. As protein: CASSPPGQGDQPQHF. The gene calls are TRBV18 and TRBJ1-5; TRBD1 matches at 11 bases. V lost 0 bases, J lost 5 bases, and 0 bases stayed unmatched. Per germline, CDR1 KGHSH and CDR2 LQKENI. The CDR3 covers 15 residues.

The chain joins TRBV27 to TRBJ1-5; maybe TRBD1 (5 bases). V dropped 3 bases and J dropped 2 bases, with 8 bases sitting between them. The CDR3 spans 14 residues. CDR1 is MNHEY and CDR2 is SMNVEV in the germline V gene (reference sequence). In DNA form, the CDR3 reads TGTGCCAGCAGTTTTGAAGGGGGCAATCAGCCCCAGCATTTT. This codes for CASSFEGGNQPQHF.

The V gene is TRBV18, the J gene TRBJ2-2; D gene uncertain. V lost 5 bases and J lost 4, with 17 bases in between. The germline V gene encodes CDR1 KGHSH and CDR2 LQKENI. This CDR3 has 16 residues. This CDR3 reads CASSSDVGPGTGELFF. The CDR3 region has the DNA TGTGCCAGCTCATCAGACGTAGGCCCGGGCACCGGGGAGCTGTTTTTT.

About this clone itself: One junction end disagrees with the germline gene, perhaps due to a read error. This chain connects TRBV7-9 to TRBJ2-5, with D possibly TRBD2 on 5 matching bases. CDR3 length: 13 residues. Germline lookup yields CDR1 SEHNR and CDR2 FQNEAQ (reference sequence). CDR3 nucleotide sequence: TGTTCCAGCAGAACTAGTTCGTTTGAGACCCAGTACTTC. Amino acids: CSSRTSSFETQYF.

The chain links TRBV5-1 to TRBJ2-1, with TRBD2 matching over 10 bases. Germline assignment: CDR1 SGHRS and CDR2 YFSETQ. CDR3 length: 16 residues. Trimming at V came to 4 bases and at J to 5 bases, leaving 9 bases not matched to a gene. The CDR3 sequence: CASSQREGFFDNEQFF. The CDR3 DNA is TGCGCCAGCAGCCAGCGGGAGGGGTTCTTCGACAATGAGCAGTTCTTC.

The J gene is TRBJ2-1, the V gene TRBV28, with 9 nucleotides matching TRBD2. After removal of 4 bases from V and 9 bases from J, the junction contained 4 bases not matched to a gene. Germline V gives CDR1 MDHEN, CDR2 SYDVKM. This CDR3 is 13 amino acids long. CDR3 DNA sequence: TGTGCCAGCAGTTCTTGGCGGGAGGGTGAGCAGTTCTTC. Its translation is CASSSWREGEQFF.

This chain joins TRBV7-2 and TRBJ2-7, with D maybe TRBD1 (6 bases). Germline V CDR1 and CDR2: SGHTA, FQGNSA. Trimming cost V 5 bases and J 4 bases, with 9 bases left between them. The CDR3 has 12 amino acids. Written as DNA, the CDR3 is TGTGCCAGCAGCGACCAGGGGTACGAGCAGTACTTC. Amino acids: CASSDQGYEQYF.

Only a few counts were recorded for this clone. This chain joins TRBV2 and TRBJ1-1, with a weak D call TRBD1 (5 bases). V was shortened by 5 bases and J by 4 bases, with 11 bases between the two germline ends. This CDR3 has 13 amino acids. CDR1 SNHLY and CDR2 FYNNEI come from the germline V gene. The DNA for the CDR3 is TGTGCCAGCAGTCCAGGGTTAGTCACTGAAGCTTTCTTT. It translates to CASSPGLVTEAFF.

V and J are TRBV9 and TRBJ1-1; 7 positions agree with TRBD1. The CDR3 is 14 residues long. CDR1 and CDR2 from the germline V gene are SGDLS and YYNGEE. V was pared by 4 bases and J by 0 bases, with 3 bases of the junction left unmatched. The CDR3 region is CASSKGQMNTEAFF. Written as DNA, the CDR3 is TGTGCCAGCAGCAAGGGACAGATGAACACTGAAGCTTTCTTT. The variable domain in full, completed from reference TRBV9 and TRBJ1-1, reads DSGVTQTPKHLITATGQRVTLRCSPRSGDLSVYWYQQSLDQGLQFLIQYYNGEERAKGNILERFSAQQFPDLHSELNLSSLELGDSALYFCASSKGQMNTEAFFGQGTRLTVV.

The CDR3 DNA follows: TGTGCCAGCAGTCCGCGGGGGGCTCAAGATACGCAGTATTTT. It translates to CASSPRGAQDTQYF. This rearrangement joins TRBV6-6 to TRBJ2-3; 8 bases agree with TRBD2. Unmatched junction bases numbered 6, after V lost 5 bases and J lost 5 bases. The germline CDR1 and CDR2 sequences are MNHNY and SVGAGI (reference sequence). The CDR3 has 14 amino acids.

CDR3 loop: CAWSDGTSGRIEQFF. CDR3 bases: TGTGCCTGGAGTGATGGGACTAGCGGGAGGATTGAGCAGTTCTTC. The rearrangement uses TRBV30 and TRBJ2-1; the match to TRBD2 covers 15 bases. The CDR3 covers 15 residues. With 1 base clipped from V and 9 bases from J, the junction kept 4 bases outside the gene matches. In germline, CDR1 is GTSNPN, CDR2 SVGIG (reference sequence).

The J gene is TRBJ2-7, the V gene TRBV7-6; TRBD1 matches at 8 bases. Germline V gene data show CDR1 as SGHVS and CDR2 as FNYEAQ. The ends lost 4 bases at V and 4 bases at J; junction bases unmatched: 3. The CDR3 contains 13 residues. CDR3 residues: CASSWGQAYEQYF. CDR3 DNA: TGTGCCAGCAGCTGGGGACAGGCTTACGAGCAGTACTTC.

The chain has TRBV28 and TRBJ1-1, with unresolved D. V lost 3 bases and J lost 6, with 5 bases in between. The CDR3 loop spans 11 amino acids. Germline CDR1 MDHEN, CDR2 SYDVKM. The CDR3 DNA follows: TGTGCCAGCAGTTTGCGGGCTGAAGCTTTCTTT. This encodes CASSLRAEAFF.

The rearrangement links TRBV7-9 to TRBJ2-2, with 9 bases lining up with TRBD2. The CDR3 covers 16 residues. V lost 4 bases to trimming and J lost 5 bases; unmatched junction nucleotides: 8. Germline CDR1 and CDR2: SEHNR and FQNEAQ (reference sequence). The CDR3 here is CASSSRLAEGTGELFF. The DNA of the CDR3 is TGTGCCAGCAGCTCCCGACTAGCGGAGGGGACCGGGGAGCTGTTTTTT.

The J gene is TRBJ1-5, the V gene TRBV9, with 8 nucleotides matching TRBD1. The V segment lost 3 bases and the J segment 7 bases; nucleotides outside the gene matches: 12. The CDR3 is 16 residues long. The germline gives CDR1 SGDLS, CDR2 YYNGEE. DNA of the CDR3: TGTGCCAGCAGCGGGGAGACAGGGGATGCGGGACAGCCCCAGCATTTT. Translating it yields CASSGETGDAGQPQHF.

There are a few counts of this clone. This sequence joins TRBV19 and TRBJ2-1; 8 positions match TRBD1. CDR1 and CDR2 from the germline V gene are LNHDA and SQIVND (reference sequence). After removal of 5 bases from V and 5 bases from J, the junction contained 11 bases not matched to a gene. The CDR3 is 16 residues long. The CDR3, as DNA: TGTGCCAGTAGTCCCTTCCCTCGGGACAGGAACAATGAGCAGTTCTTC. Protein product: CASSPFPRDRNNEQFF.

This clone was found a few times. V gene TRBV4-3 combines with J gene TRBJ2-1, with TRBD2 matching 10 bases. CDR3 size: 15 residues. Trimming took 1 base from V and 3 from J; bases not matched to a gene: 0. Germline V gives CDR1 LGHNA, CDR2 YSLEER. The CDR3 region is CASSQGLAGYNEQFF. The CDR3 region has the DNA TGCGCCAGCAGCCAAGGACTAGCGGGCTACAATGAGCAGTTCTTC.

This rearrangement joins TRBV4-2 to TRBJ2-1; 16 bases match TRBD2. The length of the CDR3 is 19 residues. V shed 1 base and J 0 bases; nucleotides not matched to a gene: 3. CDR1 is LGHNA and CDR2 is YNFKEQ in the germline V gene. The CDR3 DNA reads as TGTGCCAGCAGCCAAGCGGGGACTAGCGGGAGGGTCTCCTACAATGAGCAGTTCTTC. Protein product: CASSQAGTSGRVSYNEQFF.

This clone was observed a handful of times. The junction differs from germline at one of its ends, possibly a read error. The CDR3 here is CSSSLEGGNQPQHF. The CDR3 nucleotides are TGTTCCAGCAGCTTAGAAGGAGGGAATCAGCCCCAGCATTTT. The chain is built from TRBV7-9 and TRBJ1-5; D unresolved. The germline V gene has CDR1 SEHNR and CDR2 FQNEAQ (reference sequence). The CDR3 length is 14 residues.

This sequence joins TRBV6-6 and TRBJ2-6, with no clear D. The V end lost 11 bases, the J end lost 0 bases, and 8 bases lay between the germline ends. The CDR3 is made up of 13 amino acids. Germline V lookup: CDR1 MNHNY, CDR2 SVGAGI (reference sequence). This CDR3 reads CALMNSGANVLTF. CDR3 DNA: TGTGCCCTAATGAACTCTGGGGCCAACGTCCTGACTTTC.